These 3 T cell receptor beta chains share one sample of origin, sequenced in a study of cytomegalovirus exposure and HLA in healthy donors. Clones were sequenced by immunoSEQ multiplex PCR, and TCRdb holds only the in-frame ones, with some missing. The profile shows about 200,000 clones, 88% of them singletons. Sequencing was carried out using PBMCs. These receptor sequences come from a woman aged 18-29 years in good health and CMV-seronegative.

The CDR3 nucleotides are TGTGCCAGCAGCCCCTATGCCCCCCAACTCACAGATACGCAGTATTTT. This codes for CASSPYAPQLTDTQYF. This sequence joins TRBV27 and TRBJ2-3; D ambiguous. V was cut by 6 bases and J by 2 bases, with 18 bases left in between. This CDR3 has 16 residues. Germline loops: CDR1 MNHEY, CDR2 SMNVEV (reference sequence).

V is TRBV16 and J is TRBJ2-3; D not resolved. The CDR3 runs 18 residues. Trimming removed 3 bases at V and 3 bases at J, with 22 bases between. Per the germline V gene, CDR1 is KGHSY and CDR2 is FQNENV. The CDR3 loop is CASSQTILSRRSTDTQYF. DNA of the CDR3: TGTGCCAGCAGCCAGACCATCCTATCGAGGAGATCTACAGATACGCAGTATTTT.

V and J are TRBV5-1 and TRBJ2-3; TRBD2 matches at 9 bases. The CDR3 consists of 17 residues. CDR1 and CDR2 from the germline V gene are SGHRS and YFSETQ. The trim removed 3 bases at V and 5 bases at J, leaving 13 bases unmatched. DNA of the CDR3: TGCGCCAGCAGCTCGACGCGGGGAGCGGGAGGCGGAGATACGCAGTATTTT. Protein sequence: CASSSTRGAGGGDTQYF.